Listed below are T cell receptor beta chains from one sample, sequenced in a study of T cell repertoires in cytomegalovirus infection. Each CDR3 protein is one row after TCRdb ran MiXCR on the reads. The repertoire consists of roughly 220,000 distinct CDR3 sequences, with 35% to 40% occurring once and the leading ten covering 59%. The antigens these receptors bind are not known. The sample was CD8+ T cells from cultured PBMCs, taken from culture after CMV antigen stimulation. These receptors were obtained from a human donor in good health (CMV status not recorded). Some clones in this sample may be carry-over from other donors' samples. Each CDR3 is given with its conserved first and last residue. D genes are given only for firm matches. Only part of the rows carry a size: once, few, many, or a class if the clone is expanded.

len	v_gene	j_gene	d_gene	abundance	CDR3nt	CDR3aa
15	TRBV6-1	TRBJ1-4	TRBD1	.	TGTGCCAGCGGTATACGACAGGGGGCTTACGAAAAACTGTTTTTT	CASGIRQGAYEKLFF
18	TRBV24-1	TRBJ2-1	TRBD2	.	TGTGCCACCAGTGACTCCCGACTAGCGGGGCCTCACTACAATGAGCAGTTCTTC	CATSDSRLAGPHYNEQFF
18	TRBV19	TRBJ2-5	TRBD2	few	TGTGCCAGTAGTACGGGGGGGGGACTAGCGGGATACCAAGAGACCCAGTACTTC	CASSTGGGLAGYQETQYF
16	TRBV7-9	TRBJ2-6	TRBD1	.	TGTGCCAGCAGGCGCACAGGGGACTCTGGGGCCAACGTCCTGACTTTC	CASRRTGDSGANVLTF
13	TRBV7-9	TRBJ2-1	.	few	TGTGCCAGCAGCATTGGCTCCTACAATGAGCAGTTCTTC	CASSIGSYNEQFF
14	TRBV27	TRBJ2-1	.	few	TGTGCCAGCAGTTTATTAGACCCCTCGGATGAGCAGTTCTTC	CASSLLDPSDEQFF
13	TRBV7-9	TRBJ2-1	.	.	TGTGCCGTGGAGACGGAAGTCTACAATGAGCAGTTCTTC	CAVETEVYNEQFF
14	TRBV7-9	TRBJ2-1	.	.	TGTGCAAGCAGCTTCCCGTTTATCCACAATGAGCAGTTCTTC	CASSFPFIHNEQFF
11	TRBV7-2	TRBJ2-7	.	.	TGTGCCAGCAGCCCCCGGGACGAGCAGTACTTC	CASSPRDEQYF
18	TRBV7-3	TRBJ2-3	.	.	TGTGCCAGCAGCTTAACCCGCCTGGACTGGAGGGGCACAGATACGCAGTATTTT	CASSLTRLDWRGTDTQYF
12	TRBV20-1	TRBJ2-7	.	.	TGCAGTGCTGAAGGACAGGGAGGGGAGCAGTACTTC	CSAEGQGGEQYF
15	TRBV7-3	TRBJ2-3	TRBD2	.	TGTGCCAGCAGCTTAATTGTGGGGGGGGCAGATACGCAGTATTTT	CASSLIVGGADTQYF
13	TRBV28	TRBJ2-1	.	.	TGTGCCAGCAGTCCGGGGGAAACCAATGAGCAGTTCTTC	CASSPGETNEQFF
15	TRBV7-9	TRBJ2-6	.	.	TGTGCCAGCAGCTACGACCCGGCTGGGGCCAACGTCCTGACTTTC	CASSYDPAGANVLTF
17	TRBV7-4	TRBJ2-5	TRBD2	few	TGTGCCAGCAGCACCCCCTCCCTAGCGGGGGGGGGAGAGACCCAGTACTTC	CASSTPSLAGGGETQYF
13	TRBV7-9	TRBJ1-5	TRBD1	many	TGTGCCAGCAGCACCGGGACAGGGGAGCCCCAGCATTTT	CASSTGTGEPQHF
14	TRBV7-2	TRBJ2-7	.	.	TGTGCCAGCAGCTTCCTAGGGAGCTCCTACGAGCAGTACTTC	CASSFLGSSYEQYF
13	TRBV4-1	TRBJ1-4	.	few	TGCGCCAGCAGCCAGCAGGGATCCGAAAAACTGTTTTTT	CASSQQGSEKLFF
15	TRBV7-9	TRBJ1-1	.	few	TGTGCCAGCAGCTCGAGGGTGCTAACGAACACTGAAGCTTTCTTT	CASSSRVLTNTEAFF
12	TRBV7-6	TRBJ1-1	.	.	TGTGCCAGCAGCTCCCGGGGGACTGAAGCTTTCTTT	CASSSRGTEAFF
14	TRBV7-6	TRBJ2-7	.	.	TGTGCCAGCAGCTTAGTGGTCTCTCCCTACGAGCAGTACTTC	CASSLVVSPYEQYF
19	TRBV20-1	TRBJ1-5	.	.	TGCAGTGCTAGAGATCAGGGTTTCGGGCAGGGAGTACGCAATCAGCCCCAGCATTTT	CSARDQGFGQGVRNQPQHF